This T cell receptor (beta chain) derives from a study of blood T cell repertoires in COVID-19. As for the study in general: The cDNA or gDNA used as material had been derived from T cells, B-cell-depleted T cells, or PBMCs.

Measured with immunoSEQ multiplex PCR; TCRdb has only the in-frame clones, and not every one. This table holds 150,000 to 200,000 clones, around 90% found once. This CDR3 has 15 residues. Germline V gives CDR1 SGHRS, CDR2 YFSETQ. Trimming removed 5 bases at V and 4 bases at J, with 15 bases between. Cohorts were based on clinical histories the participants reported. This TCR derives from a woman aged 18-29 years who had recovered from COVID-19. The genes are TRBV5-1 and TRBJ1-4; a possible D gene is TRBD1 (5 bases). Sequenced input: PBMCs or T cells enriched from blood (not recorded which). The CDR3 here is CASSPGGGDNEKLFF. The CDR3 bases are TGCGCCAGCAGTCCCGGGGGAGGGGATAATGAAAAACTGTTTTTT.